Sequencing of this TCR beta chain was carried out in a study of siplizumab effects on memory and regulatory T cells. Sequencing was performed with immunoSEQ multiplex PCR; in TCRdb, only in-frame clones are kept and a portion is missing. The top ten hold less than 0.035% of the sample, which has about 91,000 clones, around 95% seen once. Donor pairs, a few in total, had unstimulated naive, memory, effector memory and TEMRA subsets sequenced. This CDR3 comprises 13 residues. The V gene lost 2 bases and the J gene lost 0 bases, with 4 bases spanning the gap. Per germline, CDR1 SGHTA and CDR2 FQGTGA. Regarding this clone: Antigen unknown.

Findings and caveats of the study: Unstimulated subsets were the mapping target of only a minor fraction of alloreactive clones. Suppressive function of proliferating Tregs from siplizumab cultures was not confirmed. Naive versus memory phenotype went unassigned for roughly 75-96% of proliferating CD4+ or CD8+ clones.

Sample: naive CD4+ T cells sorted from blood. The chain uses TRBV7-3 and TRBJ1-1; no firm D call. The sequence was collected from a human donor in good health. The CDR3 DNA reads TGTGCCAGCAGCTTAGAGGTGAACACTGAAGCTTTCTTT. It is translated as CASSLEVNTEAFF.